The rows below give T cell receptor beta chains drawn from one sample of a study of OX40 agonist ivuxolimab in advanced cancers. Sequencing used immunoSEQ multiplex PCR; TCRdb keeps in-frame clones, though not all of them. Here the sample spans about 75,000 clones, about nine tenths being singletons. The sample in question was CD4+ or CD8+ T cells sorted from blood, obtained in a trial of the OX40 agonist ivuxolimab. The source of these receptors is an adult with an advanced solid tumor such as melanoma, head and neck, liver or kidney cancer. CDR3s include the opening cysteine and the closing phenylalanine or tryptophan. Each record gives: D gene, J gene, V gene, clone size, CDR3 DNA, CDR3 protein. The D gene is left open where the match is weak. Clone size appears in some rows only: once, few, many, or a class for an expanded clone.

d_gene: -; j_gene: TRBJ2-1; v_gene: TRBV6-1; abundance: -; CDR3nt: TGTGCCAGCACCCCAGGGGGCGGGAGGGGCAATGAGCAGTTCTTC; CDR3aa: CASTPGGGRGNEQFF
d_gene: TRBD1; j_gene: TRBJ2-5; v_gene: TRBV20-1; abundance: -; CDR3nt: TGCAGTGCTAGAGGGACAGGGGCTGAGTACTTC; CDR3aa: CSARGTGAEYF
d_gene: TRBD1; j_gene: TRBJ1-2; v_gene: TRBV18; abundance: once; CDR3nt: TGTGCCAGCTCACCCGGGACAGGCTATGACTATGGCTACACCTTC; CDR3aa: CASSPGTGYDYGYTF
d_gene: TRBD1; j_gene: TRBJ2-5; v_gene: TRBV6-1; abundance: -; CDR3nt: TGTGCCAGCAGGAGGACAGGGGGACTCCAAGAGACCCAGTACTTC; CDR3aa: CASRRTGGLQETQYF
d_gene: -; j_gene: TRBJ1-2; v_gene: TRBV30; abundance: once; CDR3nt: TGTGCCTGGAGCACTGACGATTATGGCTACACCTTC; CDR3aa: CAWSTDDYGYTF
d_gene: -; j_gene: TRBJ1-1; v_gene: TRBV12-5; abundance: once; CDR3nt: TGTGCTAGTGGCCCGGGTTATCGGGGGCTTGCTTTCTTT; CDR3aa: CASGPGYRGLAFF
d_gene: -; j_gene: TRBJ1-5; v_gene: TRBV10-2; abundance: -; CDR3nt: TGCGCCAGCAGGTTGGGGCAGCAACCTAATCAGCCCCAGCATTTT; CDR3aa: CASRLGQQPNQPQHF
d_gene: -; j_gene: TRBJ1-5; v_gene: TRBV6-5; abundance: -; CDR3nt: TGTGCCAGCAGCTTACACCGTTCTAGCAATCAGCCCCAGCATTTT; CDR3aa: CASSLHRSSNQPQHF
d_gene: -; j_gene: TRBJ1-5; v_gene: TRBV6-1; abundance: few; CDR3nt: TGTGCCAGCACCGCAGGGGCTGATCAGCCCCAGCATTTT; CDR3aa: CASTAGADQPQHF
d_gene: -; j_gene: TRBJ1-4; v_gene: TRBV2; abundance: -; CDR3nt: TGTGCCAGCAGTGAAGCGCGCAGGGTTCGGGGCGAAAAACTGTTTTTT; CDR3aa: CASSEARRVRGEKLFF
d_gene: -; j_gene: TRBJ1-2; v_gene: TRBV9; abundance: -; CDR3nt: TGTGCCAGCAGCGTAGAAGTGGCACCGGTCCGCGGTGGCTACACCTTC; CDR3aa: CASSVEVAPVRGGYTF
d_gene: TRBD1; j_gene: TRBJ1-5; v_gene: TRBV28; abundance: once; CDR3nt: TGTGCCAGCACAGGGGGTAATCAGCCCCAGCATTTT; CDR3aa: CASTGGNQPQHF
d_gene: TRBD1; j_gene: TRBJ2-1; v_gene: TRBV9; abundance: -; CDR3nt: TGTGCCAGCAGCCCAGGGGGCCTTACAACCTACAATGAGCAGTTCTTC; CDR3aa: CASSPGGLTTYNEQFF
d_gene: -; j_gene: TRBJ1-5; v_gene: TRBV30; abundance: few; CDR3nt: TGTGCCTGGAACCCGACCCTAAGCAATCAGCCCCAGCATTTT; CDR3aa: CAWNPTLSNQPQHF
d_gene: -; j_gene: TRBJ2-1; v_gene: TRBV10-3; abundance: -; CDR3nt: TGTGCCATCAGTGTTTCTGGCGGCGAGCAGTTCTTC; CDR3aa: CAISVSGGEQFF
d_gene: TRBD1; j_gene: TRBJ1-2; v_gene: TRBV6-5; abundance: -; CDR3nt: TGTGCCAGCAGTTACTATCGAGGGACAGGGGATGGCTACACCTTC; CDR3aa: CASSYYRGTGDGYTF
d_gene: TRBD1; j_gene: TRBJ2-7; v_gene: TRBV19; abundance: once; CDR3nt: TGTGCCAGTAGTATTTCATTGGGACAGGGAACCTACGAGCAGTACTTC; CDR3aa: CASSISLGQGTYEQYF
d_gene: -; j_gene: TRBJ1-2; v_gene: TRBV4-1; abundance: -; CDR3nt: TGCGCCAGCAGCCAAGATATAGGGGATGTCTATGGCTACACCTTC; CDR3aa: CASSQDIGDVYGYTF
d_gene: -; j_gene: TRBJ2-7; v_gene: TRBV18; abundance: -; CDR3nt: TGTGCCAGCTCACCAGGCAGGGGCTACGAGCAGTACTTC; CDR3aa: CASSPGRGYEQYF
d_gene: -; j_gene: TRBJ2-7; v_gene: TRBV2; abundance: -; CDR3nt: TGTGCCAGCGTTTCTCTTAAGGGGCAGGAGCAGTACTTC; CDR3aa: CASVSLKGQEQYF
d_gene: TRBD2; j_gene: TRBJ2-1; v_gene: TRBV13; abundance: -; CDR3nt: TGTGCCAGCAGCTTATTTGACCGGGGGGGCTACAATGAGCAGTTCTTC; CDR3aa: CASSLFDRGGYNEQFF
d_gene: -; j_gene: TRBJ1-4; v_gene: TRBV6-5; abundance: once; CDR3nt: TGTGCCAGCGGAAGGGACAATGAAAAACTGTTTTTT; CDR3aa: CASGRDNEKLFF
d_gene: TRBD1; j_gene: TRBJ2-7; v_gene: TRBV27; abundance: few; CDR3nt: TGTGCCAGCAGTTACAGGGGGTGGTACGAGCAGTACTTC; CDR3aa: CASSYRGWYEQYF
d_gene: -; j_gene: TRBJ1-1; v_gene: TRBV18; abundance: few; CDR3nt: TGTGCCAGCTCACCACGGACAGATGATGGGACTGAAGCTTTCTTT; CDR3aa: CASSPRTDDGTEAFF
d_gene: -; j_gene: TRBJ1-3; v_gene: TRBV6-1; abundance: -; CDR3nt: TGTGCCAGCAGGGGGGTCCGGGGCTCTGGAAACACCATATATTTT; CDR3aa: CASRGVRGSGNTIYF
d_gene: -; j_gene: TRBJ1-1; v_gene: TRBV9; abundance: -; CDR3nt: TGTGCCAGCAGCCCAAGACAGAACACTGAAGCTTTCTTT; CDR3aa: CASSPRQNTEAFF
d_gene: -; j_gene: TRBJ1-2; v_gene: TRBV6-9; abundance: few; CDR3nt: TGTGCCAGCACCTGGACTAGCTATGGCTACACCTTC; CDR3aa: CASTWTSYGYTF
d_gene: -; j_gene: TRBJ2-2; v_gene: TRBV29-1; abundance: -; CDR3nt: TGCAGCGAGCATGCTAGCGGGGAGCTGTTTTTT; CDR3aa: CSEHASGELFF
d_gene: -; j_gene: TRBJ1-2; v_gene: TRBV4-1; abundance: -; CDR3nt: TGCGCCAGCAGCCGGATCCTTCATACAGGGCCCTATGGCTACACCTTC; CDR3aa: CASSRILHTGPYGYTF
d_gene: -; j_gene: TRBJ1-3; v_gene: TRBV15; abundance: -; CDR3nt: TGTGCCACCAGCAGAGATGGGTTCTCTGGAAACACCATATATTTT; CDR3aa: CATSRDGFSGNTIYF
d_gene: -; j_gene: TRBJ2-1; v_gene: TRBV10-3; abundance: -; CDR3nt: TGTGCCATCAGTGAGTCGCGGGGGCGGAATGAGCAGTTCTTC; CDR3aa: CAISESRGRNEQFF
d_gene: -; j_gene: TRBJ2-6; v_gene: TRBV19; abundance: once; CDR3nt: TGTGCCAGTAGCCCGGGACGTAGCTCTGGGGCCAACGTCCTGACTTTC; CDR3aa: CASSPGRSSGANVLTF
d_gene: TRBD1; j_gene: TRBJ1-3; v_gene: TRBV2; abundance: -; CDR3nt: TGTGCCAGCAACAGGGGGAGCTCTGGAAACACCATATATTTT; CDR3aa: CASNRGSSGNTIYF
d_gene: -; j_gene: TRBJ1-1; v_gene: TRBV5-4; abundance: -; CDR3nt: TGTGCCAGCAGCGCCAACCAGAACACTGAAGCTTTCTTT; CDR3aa: CASSANQNTEAFF
d_gene: -; j_gene: TRBJ2-4; v_gene: TRBV19; abundance: -; CDR3nt: TGTGCCAGTTTGGAGGGGGGGGCCAAAAACATTCAGTACTTC; CDR3aa: CASLEGGAKNIQYF
d_gene: -; j_gene: TRBJ1-1; v_gene: TRBV6-1; abundance: -; CDR3nt: TGTGCCAGCAGTGAGCAGGCGATGAACACTGAAGCTTTCTTT; CDR3aa: CASSEQAMNTEAFF
d_gene: -; j_gene: TRBJ2-7; v_gene: TRBV29-1; abundance: -; CDR3nt: TGCAGCGGACGGGACGAGATCGAGCAGTACTTC; CDR3aa: CSGRDEIEQYF
d_gene: TRBD2; j_gene: TRBJ2-2; v_gene: TRBV11-3; abundance: -; CDR3nt: TGTGCCAGCAGCCACCCGGGGGGGAAAAACACCGGGGAGCTGTTTTTT; CDR3aa: CASSHPGGKNTGELFF
d_gene: -; j_gene: TRBJ2-5; v_gene: TRBV11-2; abundance: -; CDR3nt: TGTGCCAGCAGCCTTGGGACGCAAGAGACCCAGTACTTC; CDR3aa: CASSLGTQETQYF
d_gene: -; j_gene: TRBJ2-1; v_gene: TRBV5-6; abundance: -; CDR3nt: TGTGCCAGCAGCCCCGCTCAAGGTACTGAGCAGTTCTTC; CDR3aa: CASSPAQGTEQFF
d_gene: -; j_gene: TRBJ1-3; v_gene: TRBV6-6; abundance: -; CDR3nt: TGTGCCAGCAGCAGGATCTCTGGAAACACCATATATTTT; CDR3aa: CASSRISGNTIYF
d_gene: TRBD1; j_gene: TRBJ1-2; v_gene: TRBV14; abundance: -; CDR3nt: TGTGCCAGCAGCGCCACAGGGGCCCGACACAGGGGCGGCTACACCTTC; CDR3aa: CASSATGARHRGGYTF
d_gene: -; j_gene: TRBJ1-1; v_gene: TRBV7-2; abundance: -; CDR3nt: TGTGCCAGCAGCTCTTATTTTCCCCCGAACACTGAAGCTTTCTTT; CDR3aa: CASSSYFPPNTEAFF
d_gene: -; j_gene: TRBJ1-2; v_gene: TRBV7-9; abundance: -; CDR3nt: TGTGCCCCTGGGTCGCCCGGGAAGGACTATGGCTACACCTTC; CDR3aa: CAPGSPGKDYGYTF
d_gene: -; j_gene: TRBJ2-3; v_gene: TRBV9; abundance: -; CDR3nt: TGTGCCAGCAGCGTAGGTCTGGCACGTGGGGCAGATACGCAGTATTTT; CDR3aa: CASSVGLARGADTQYF
d_gene: TRBD2; j_gene: TRBJ2-5; v_gene: TRBV7-8; abundance: -; CDR3nt: TGTGCCAGCAGCTTTTCACTAGCGGGGGGGCGAGAGACCCAGTACTTC; CDR3aa: CASSFSLAGGRETQYF
d_gene: TRBD1; j_gene: TRBJ1-6; v_gene: TRBV6-5; abundance: -; CDR3nt: TGTGCCAGCAGTTATGCAGGGACAGTCTATAATTCACCCCTCCACTTT; CDR3aa: CASSYAGTVYNSPLHF
d_gene: TRBD2; j_gene: TRBJ2-3; v_gene: TRBV6-5; abundance: -; CDR3nt: TGTGCCAGCAGTTACAGGAGCGGGGGCACAGATACGCAGTATTTT; CDR3aa: CASSYRSGGTDTQYF
d_gene: -; j_gene: TRBJ2-1; v_gene: TRBV5-1; abundance: few; CDR3nt: TGCGCCAGCAGCTTGGGTGGTGTGACGGGGGATGAGCAGTTCTTC; CDR3aa: CASSLGGVTGDEQFF
d_gene: TRBD1; j_gene: TRBJ2-1; v_gene: TRBV5-6; abundance: -; CDR3nt: TGTGCCAGCAGCGTGGGACAGACGTTGGAGCAGTTCTTC; CDR3aa: CASSVGQTLEQFF
d_gene: -; j_gene: TRBJ1-1; v_gene: TRBV9; abundance: -; CDR3nt: TGTGCCAGCAGCCCGAACGGGGTGAACACTGAAGCTTTCTTT; CDR3aa: CASSPNGVNTEAFF
d_gene: TRBD1; j_gene: TRBJ1-1; v_gene: TRBV2; abundance: once; CDR3nt: TGTGCCAGCAGGCCGGACAGGCCTGAAGCTTTCTTT; CDR3aa: CASRPDRPEAFF
d_gene: TRBD2; j_gene: TRBJ2-3; v_gene: TRBV7-3; abundance: -; CDR3nt: TGTGCCAGCAGCTTTAGCGGGAGCACAGATACGCAGTATTTT; CDR3aa: CASSFSGSTDTQYF